The 21 T cell receptor beta chains presented below share a single source sample, sequenced in a study of blood T cell repertoires in COVID-19. Here immunoSEQ multiplex PCR was the method, and the copy in TCRdb shows in-frame clones only, minus some. The sample shows tens of thousands of clones, approximately 91% of them seen only once. The sample was peripheral blood. The receptors shown here come from a human donor in a cohort sampled during active COVID-19.

The chain joins TRBV24-1 to TRBJ1-2; D is ambiguous. Trimming removed 2 bases from V and 5 bases from J, with 8 bases in between. The germline CDR1 and CDR2 sequences are KGHDR and SFDVKD. There are 13 residues in the CDR3. This CDR3 reads CATSDSSEYGYTF. CDR3 bases: TGTGCCACCAGTGATTCCTCGGAGTATGGCTACACCTTC.

The chain joins TRBV14 to TRBJ2-2, with 9 bases lining up with TRBD1. This CDR3 has 15 amino acids. Germline CDR1 SGHDN, CDR2 FVKESK. V was clipped by 4 bases and J by 5 bases; unmatched bases: 5. The CDR3 region has the DNA TGTGCCAGCAGCCGCCGACAGGGGGGAACCGGGGAGCTGTTTTTT. Translation gives CASSRRQGGTGELFF.

This rearrangement joins TRBV5-5 to TRBJ2-5; 8 positions agree with TRBD1. The CDR3 runs 14 residues. The V gene end was trimmed by 4 bases and the J gene end by 4 bases; junction bases not matched to a gene: 6. Germline CDR1 and CDR2: SGHKS and YYEKEE (reference sequence). CDR3: CASSTGQGGETQYF. Here the CDR3 DNA reads TGTGCCAGCAGCACCGGACAGGGAGGAGAGACCCAGTACTTC.

This chain connects TRBV7-8 to TRBJ2-5, with 10 bases lining up with TRBD2. Germline lookup yields CDR1 SGHVS and CDR2 FQNEAQ. With 4 bases clipped from V and 5 bases from J, the junction kept 7 bases outside the gene matches. The CDR3 contains 15 residues. The CDR3 reads CASSSLSGGAETQYF. CDR3 DNA sequence: TGTGCCAGCAGCTCCCTAAGCGGGGGGGCTGAGACCCAGTACTTC. Together with reference TRBV7-8 and TRBJ2-5, the CDR3 gives the full variable domain: GAGVSQSPRYKVAKRGQDVALRCDPISGHVSLFWYQQALGQGPEFLTYFQNEAQLDKSGLPSDRFFAERPEGSVSTLKIQRTQQEDSAVYLCASSSLSGGAETQYFGPGTRLLVL.

J is TRBJ2-3 and V is TRBV6-5; the D gene is possibly TRBD2 (6 bases). Per germline, CDR1 MNHEY and CDR2 SVGAGI. This CDR3 contains 15 residues. Trimming left V 0 bases short and J 2 bases short, with 9 bases between. The CDR3 loop is CASSYSAGLTDTQYF. The DNA for the CDR3 is TGTGCCAGCAGTTACTCGGCGGGGCTCACAGATACGCAGTATTTT.

This chain uses TRBV21-1 with TRBJ2-2; TRBD2 reflects the table's D call only, with no check against the DNA. TRBV21-1 is classified as a pseudogene. The CDR3 has 19 amino acids. Here the CDR3 reads CASSMKGGRRGTNTGELFF. CDR3 in DNA: TGTGCCAGCAGCATGAAAGGAGGACGTCGGGGAACGAACACCGGGGAGCTGTTTTTT.

V gene TRBV30 combines with J gene TRBJ1-1, with D maybe TRBD1 (5 bases). CDR1 is GTSNPN, CDR2 SVGIG, per germline (reference sequence). The CDR3 contains 14 residues. The CDR3 spells CALIKAGTFTEAFF. In DNA form, the CDR3 reads TGTGCTTTGATTAAGGCGGGGACGTTCACTGAAGCTTTCTTT.

The chain links TRBV4-1 to TRBJ2-1; 7 bases are shared with TRBD1. CDR1 and CDR2 from the germline V gene are MGHRA and YSYEKL. Unmatched junction bases numbered 5, after V lost 0 bases and J lost 3 bases. There are 16 residues in the CDR3. The CDR3 bases are TGCGCCAGCAGCCAAGAAGGACAGGTAATCTACAATGAGCAGTTCTTC. It is translated as CASSQEGQVIYNEQFF.

This clone is a singleton in its sample. The genes are TRBV7-3 and TRBJ1-2, with 9 bases that match TRBD1. With 3 bases clipped from V and 8 bases from J, the junction kept 10 bases outside the gene matches. The CDR3 is made up of 15 amino acids. Germline V gene sequence: CDR1 SGHTA, CDR2 FQGTGA. CDR3: CASSLGPGQGRGYTF. Here the CDR3 DNA reads TGTGCCAGCAGCTTGGGACCGGGACAGGGCCGGGGCTACACCTTC.

The chain links TRBV12-3 or TRBV12-4 to TRBJ2-7; the D gene is possibly TRBD2 (5 bases). The CDR3 has 13 amino acids. Trimming cost V 3 bases and J 5 bases, with 11 bases left between them. DNA for the CDR3: TGTGCCAGCAGTTTCCACAGCGGCCACGAGCAGTACTTC. Amino acid sequence: CASSFHSGHEQYF.

The genes are TRBV9 and TRBJ2-7; a weak D match, TRBD1 (6 bases). Germline loops: CDR1 SGDLS, CDR2 YYNGEE. Trimming left V 0 bases short and J 2 bases short, with 12 bases between. CDR3 length equals 15 residues. CDR3 sequence reads: CASSVDWGTPYEQYF. CDR3 nucleotides: TGTGCCAGCAGCGTAGACTGGGGGACACCCTACGAGCAGTACTTC.

The gene calls are TRBV5-1 and TRBJ1-2; D gene unclear. The V end lost 4 bases, the J end lost 5 bases, and 15 bases lay between the germline ends. CDR3 length equals 14 residues. The germline CDR1 and CDR2 sequences are SGHRS and YFSETQ. CDR3 in DNA: TGCGCCAGCAGCAACGATAGTCCTCAATATGGCTACACCTTC. Translation: CASSNDSPQYGYTF.

This chain uses TRBV11-2 with TRBJ1-2, with D unresolved. Trimming took off 4 bases at V and 7 bases at J, with 7 bases between the two ends. The germline V gene has CDR1 SGHAT and CDR2 FQNNGV. The CDR3 is 11 amino acids. The CDR3 bases are TGTGCCAGCAGCTCCTATTTTGGCTACACCTTC. It is translated as CASSSYFGYTF.

The chain joins TRBV4-1 to TRBJ1-2, with 8 bases that match TRBD1. CDR3 length: 12 amino acids. Germline lookup yields CDR1 MGHRA and CDR2 YSYEKL. V shed 3 bases and J 11 bases; nucleotides not matched to a gene: 5. The CDR3 reads CASSQTTGGYTF. The DNA for the CDR3 is TGCGCCAGCAGCCAGACCACAGGGGGTTACACCTTC.

This chain links TRBV7-3 with TRBJ2-1; TRBD2 aligns across 9 bases. The germline gives CDR1 SGHTA, CDR2 FQGTGA. V gave up 5 bases and J gave up 3 bases; unmatched junction bases: 5. The CDR3 totals 15 residues. CDR3 sequence reads: CASSPLAGLYNEQFF. CDR3 DNA sequence: TGTGCCAGCAGCCCCCTAGCGGGGCTCTACAATGAGCAGTTCTTC.

The chain has TRBV3-1 (or the pseudogene TRBV3-2) and TRBJ2-5; 7 nucleotides align to TRBD1. V lost 4 bases to trimming and J lost 5 bases; unmatched junction nucleotides: 7. Germline loops: CDR1 LGHDT, CDR2 YNNKEL (reference sequence). The CDR3 loop spans 14 amino acids. The CDR3 bases are TGTGCCAGCAGCCGGACAGGAGGTCAGGAGACCCAGTACTTC. It translates to CASSRTGGQETQYF.

This clone was found a few times. The gene calls are TRBV5-1 and TRBJ2-3; 14 bases are a match to TRBD2. After removal of 5 bases from V and 5 bases from J, the junction contained 13 bases not matched to a gene. CDR3 length equals 18 residues. Germline values: CDR1 SGHRS, CDR2 YFSETQ. The DNA of the CDR3 is TGCGCCAGCAGTTATTATGGACTAGCGGGGGGAGCCTTAGATACGCAGTATTTT. Its protein product is CASSYYGLAGGALDTQYF.

As concerns this clone: Other DNA sequences in this sample translate to the same CDR3. The chain recombines TRBV7-9 with TRBJ2-7, with TRBD1 matching 9 bases. Germline V gene data show CDR1 as SEHNR and CDR2 as FQNEAQ (reference sequence). CDR3 length equals 16 residues. V shed 5 bases, J shed 7 bases, and the junction held 15 bases outside the gene matches. The chain's CDR3 is CASSDLGDREFGEQYF. CDR3 in DNA: TGTGCCAGCAGCGACCTAGGGGACAGGGAGTTTGGAGAGCAGTACTTC.

The genes are TRBV5-1 and TRBJ2-3; 9 bases are shared with TRBD1. Germline CDR1 is SGHRS and CDR2 is YFSETQ. CDR3 length: 15 residues. V was clipped by 3 bases and J by 4 bases; unmatched bases: 6. CDR3 in amino acids: CASSYGQGRSDTQYF. In DNA form, the CDR3 reads TGCGCCAGCAGCTATGGACAGGGGCGGTCAGATACGCAGTATTTT.

V usage is TRBV19 and J usage is TRBJ1-2, with 8 bases matching TRBD1. Germline-derived CDR1 and CDR2 are LNHDA and SQIVND (reference sequence). V shed 3 bases and J 4 bases; nucleotides not matched to a gene: 10. The CDR3 length is 16 residues. The CDR3 sequence is CASSIALQGASYGYTF. The CDR3 nucleotides are TGTGCCAGTAGTATCGCCCTGCAGGGGGCAAGCTATGGCTACACCTTC.

This sequence joins TRBV19 and TRBJ1-2; 7 bases line up with TRBD1. The trim removed 6 bases at V and 7 bases at J, leaving 17 bases unmatched. The CDR3 loop spans 16 amino acids. Germline loops: CDR1 LNHDA, CDR2 SQIVND (reference sequence). The DNA of the CDR3 is TGTGCCAGTAGCACGACTCGACAGGGAGCTGTAGGTGGCTACACCTTC. Its translation is CASSTTRQGAVGGYTF.